These 27 T cell receptor beta chains were all obtained from the same sample, sequenced in a study of identical twins. TCRdb ran MiXCR on the 5' RACE reads and lists one entry per CDR3 protein. The sample contains 200,000 to 250,000 distinct CDR3 sequences, less than 8% of which appear only once. This same sample was also part of a study on yellow fever vaccine responses in identical twins.

The material sequenced was memory (CD45RO+) T cells sorted from blood. Source of these receptors: a woman between 18 and 29 years old in good health.

This rearrangement joins TRBV30 to TRBJ2-3, with D perhaps matching TRBD2 (5 bases). Between the trimmed V and J ends, which lost 0 bases and 0 bases, there was a span of 16 bases. The CDR3 is made up of 17 amino acids. Germline V CDR1 and CDR2: GTSNPN, SVGIG (reference sequence). CDR3 DNA sequence: TGTGCCTGGAGTGTACGTGTCGGGATAACTAGCACAGATACGCAGTATTTT. This translates into CAWSVRVGITSTDTQYF.

In this sample, this clonotype turned up many times. The chain joins TRBV2 to TRBJ1-1; D gene uncertain. V gave up 2 bases and J gave up 5 bases, with 3 bases separating them. Looked up from germline, CDR1 is SNHLY and CDR2 is FYNNEI. The CDR3 runs 11 residues. The DNA of the CDR3 is TGTGCCAGCAGTGAAAGAACTGAAGCTTTCTTT. Its translation is CASSERTEAFF.

This clonotype was seen a few times. V gene TRBV5-8 combines with J gene TRBJ2-5, with unresolved D. CDR3 length equals 14 residues. Trimming took 2 bases from V and 1 from J, leaving 9 bases between them. Germline V lookup: CDR1 SGHTS, CDR2 YDEGEE. This CDR3 reads CASSLTLRQETQYF. In DNA form, the CDR3 reads TGTGCCAGCAGCTTAACTTTACGCCAAGAGACCCAGTACTTC.

This chain uses TRBV7-6 with TRBJ2-7, with D possibly called TRBD1 or TRBD2 (6 bases each). In germline, CDR1 is SGHVS, CDR2 FNYEAQ. CDR3 size: 13 residues. The V end was cut by 5 bases, the J end by 4 bases, with 12 bases between. CDR3 nucleotide sequence: TGTGCCAGCAGCCGGGGGCCGGAATACGAGCAGTACTTC. Translated, it gives CASSRGPEYEQYF.

The chain employs TRBV6-1 and TRBJ2-2, with TRBD1 identical over 8 bases. The V gene end was trimmed by 2 bases and the J gene end by 4 bases; junction bases not matched to a gene: 12. CDR3 length: 18 residues. Per the germline V gene, CDR1 is MNHNS and CDR2 is SASEGT. CDR3 amino acids: CASSERDGRGLGTGELFF. CDR3 DNA sequence: TGTGCCAGCAGTGAAAGGGATGGCAGGGGGCTCGGCACCGGGGAGCTGTTTTTT.

There are a few counts of this clonotype. The genes are TRBV5-1 and TRBJ2-1; 10 nucleotides align to TRBD1. J was trimmed by 7 bases and V by 5 bases; bases with no gene match: 6. Germline-derived CDR1 and CDR2 are SGHRS and YFSETQ. This CDR3 spans 14 amino acids. CDR3 nucleotides: TGCGCCAGCAGGGGGACAGGGGAATTGAATGAGCAGTTCTTC. It is translated as CASRGTGELNEQFF.

V is TRBV4-3 and J is TRBJ1-4, with TRBD1 identical over 8 bases. This CDR3 region has 17 residues. Germline trimming cut 1 base from V and 2 bases from J; bases unmatched to any gene: 6. Germline CDR1 is LGHNA and CDR2 is YSLEER. The CDR3: CASSQAPPGGTNEKLFF. Written as DNA, the CDR3 is TGCGCCAGCAGCCAAGCCCCCCCAGGGGGCACTAATGAAAAACTGTTTTTT.

This clonotype was recorded at least ten times. The V and J genes are TRBV12-3 or TRBV12-4 and TRBJ2-4, with TRBD2 as a possible D gene (6 bases). This CDR3 is built from 15 residues. V was clipped by 2 bases and J by 0 bases, with 8 bases between them. The CDR3 region has the DNA TGTGCCAGCAGTTTACTGGGACTAGCCAAAAACATTCAGTACTTC. Its translation is CASSLLGLAKNIQYF.

This chain connects TRBV5-1 to TRBJ2-7; possible D gene TRBD2, 6 bases. Germline V gives CDR1 SGHRS, CDR2 YFSETQ. V gave up 0 bases and J gave up 4 bases, with 11 bases separating them. The CDR3 runs to 14 residues. The CDR3 loop reads CASSLEGLGYEQYF. As DNA, the CDR3 is TGCGCCAGCAGCTTGGAGGGACTCGGATACGAGCAGTACTTC. Using reference TRBV5-1 and TRBJ2-7 for the parts outside the CDR3, the full variable domain is KAGVTQTPRYLIKTRGQQVTLSCSPISGHRSVSWYQQTPGQGLQFLFEYFSETQRNKGNFPGRFSGRQFSNSRSEMNVSTLELGDSALYLCASSLEGLGYEQYFGPGTRLTVT.

The chain carries TRBV19 and TRBJ2-5, with 8 bases aligning to TRBD2. CDR3 size: 15 residues. Looked up from germline, CDR1 is LNHDA and CDR2 is SQIVND (reference sequence). Losses at the gene ends were 6 bases for V and 4 bases for J; bases not matched to a gene: 10. In nucleotides, the CDR3 is TGTGCCAGTAGACCGGCGGGAGGAACGATAGAGACCCAGTACTTC. This encodes CASRPAGGTIETQYF.

This rearrangement joins TRBV7-9 to TRBJ2-5, with D maybe TRBD1 (6 bases). The length of the CDR3 is 14 residues. The germline V gene encodes CDR1 SEHNR and CDR2 FQNEAQ (reference sequence). Trimming shortened V by 0 bases and J by 2 bases, and 7 bases separated the two germline ends. The CDR3 spells CASSLARGQETQYF. Here the CDR3 DNA reads TGTGCCAGCAGCTTAGCGAGGGGGCAAGAGACCCAGTACTTC.

V usage is TRBV10-3 and J usage is TRBJ2-5; weak D call: TRBD1 (5 bases). V was clipped by 11 bases and J by 3 bases, with 16 bases between them. The CDR3 is made up of 13 amino acids. Germline V gives CDR1 ENHRY, CDR2 SYGVKD. CDR3 nucleotides: TGTGCCTCGGAAGGGGCTGGGGAAGAGACCCAGTACTTC. Its protein product is CASEGAGEETQYF.

The chain carries TRBV3-1 and TRBJ2-1; TRBD2 matches 7 bases. Losses at the gene ends were 1 base for V and 2 bases for J; bases not matched to a gene: 5. This CDR3 spans 16 amino acids. From germline, CDR1 is LGHDT and CDR2 YNNKEL (reference sequence). CDR3 nucleotide sequence: TGTGCCAGCAGCCAAGTCCCTAGCGGTACCTACAATGAGCAGTTCTTC. Amino acid sequence: CASSQVPSGTYNEQFF.

In this sample, this clonotype turned up a few times. The chain employs TRBV6-1 and TRBJ2-7, with TRBD2 as a possible D gene (5 bases). This CDR3 has 12 residues. With 2 bases removed from V and 5 bases from J, the gap between germline ends came to 7 bases. CDR1 is MNHNS, CDR2 SASEGT, per germline. The DNA of the CDR3 is TGTGCCAGCAGTGAACCCGGGAACGAGCAGTACTTC. Protein product: CASSEPGNEQYF.

This clonotype was detected ten times or more. V gene TRBV4-3 combines with J gene TRBJ1-6; D remains unclear. Germline V lookup: CDR1 LGHNA, CDR2 YSLEER. This CDR3 comprises 15 residues. V lost 0 bases and J 10 bases, leaving 13 bases between the germline ends. CDR3 loop: CASSQDESSASPLHF. The CDR3 DNA sequence: TGCGCCAGCAGCCAAGATGAGAGCTCAGCGTCACCCCTCCACTTT.

This clonotype came up a few times. The rearrangement uses TRBV6-1 and TRBJ2-2; possible D gene TRBD2, 6 bases. Germline V CDR1 and CDR2: MNHNS, SASEGT. V was shortened by 10 bases and J by 6 bases, with 18 bases between the two germline ends. The CDR3 spans 14 residues. Here the CDR3 reads CAIRLGNEAGELFF. The DNA for the CDR3 is TGTGCCATCAGACTAGGGAACGAAGCCGGGGAGCTGTTTTTT.

This clonotype has a handful of counts. V gene TRBV6-5 combines with J gene TRBJ1-6; D gene uncertain. The CDR3 sequence is 12 residues long. The ends were cut back, 6 bases at V and 14 bases at J, with 14 bases in the middle. Per the germline V gene, CDR1 is MNHEY and CDR2 is SVGAGI. Written as DNA, the CDR3 is TGTGCCAGCAGCCCGCTCTCCGAAGCCCTCCACTTT. Encoded protein: CASSPLSEALHF.

A few counts support this clonotype. The V and J genes are TRBV4-2 and TRBJ2-7; D possibly corresponds to TRBD2 (6 bases). The CDR3 contains 18 residues. V lost 0 bases to trimming and J lost 4 bases, with 22 bases between them. Germline values: CDR1 LGHNA, CDR2 YNFKEQ. The CDR3 DNA follows: TGTGCCAGCAGCCAAGATCGGGTCCAGCGCGGGACGGGGTACGAGCAGTACTTC. As protein: CASSQDRVQRGTGYEQYF.

This chain links TRBV28 with TRBJ2-7, with 8 bases identical to TRBD2. CDR1 MDHEN and CDR2 SYDVKM come from the germline V gene. CDR3 size: 14 residues. Trimming removed 8 bases from V and 3 bases from J; junction bases left unmatched: 9. The CDR3 coding sequence is TGTGCCAGCGGGGGGACGGGAGGGTTCTACGAGCAGTACTTC. Its translation: CASGGTGGFYEQYF.

The genes are TRBV15 and TRBJ1-5; 9 bases match TRBD1. After removal of 0 bases from V and 5 bases from J, the junction contained 2 bases not matched to a gene. Germline V gene lookup returns CDR1 LNHNV and CDR2 YYDKDF (reference sequence). CDR3 length equals 15 residues. For the CDR3, the DNA is TGTGCCACCAGCAGAGATGGGACAGGGTATCAGCCCCAGCATTTT. Translation gives CATSRDGTGYQPQHF.

The table lists this clonotype with a few counts. The rearrangement links TRBV7-9 to TRBJ2-7; 10 bases agree with TRBD2. CDR1 and CDR2 from the germline V gene are SEHNR and FQNEAQ (reference sequence). V shed 8 bases, J shed 0 bases, and the junction held 13 bases outside the gene matches. The CDR3 consists of 17 residues. The CDR3 DNA is TGTGCCAGCGCCAAAGGGGCTAGCGGGAGAGTCTCCTACGAGCAGTACTTC. It codes for CASAKGASGRVSYEQYF.

This clonotype was seen a few times. The chain combines TRBV9 with TRBJ1-1; a possible D gene is TRBD1 (6 bases). Trimming took 2 bases from V and 4 from J, leaving 9 bases between them. This CDR3 is built from 13 residues. CDR1 is SGDLS, CDR2 YYNGEE, per germline. The CDR3 region is CASSVGQPTEAFF. The CDR3 region has the DNA TGTGCCAGCAGCGTCGGACAGCCCACTGAAGCTTTCTTT.

This clonotype was seen only once. The chain is built from TRBV7-8 and TRBJ2-3; D is unclear. The CDR3 has 13 amino acids. Germline V gives CDR1 SGHVS, CDR2 FQNEAQ. Trimming removed 1 base at V and 7 bases at J, with 9 bases between. The CDR3 sequence: CASSLGGRNTQYF. The CDR3 region has the DNA TGTGCCAGCAGCTTAGGAGGCAGGAATACGCAGTATTTT.

This chain connects TRBV7-8 to TRBJ2-1; perhaps TRBD1 as D (5 bases). The CDR3 runs to 15 residues. Trimming left V 3 bases short and J 5 bases short, with 14 bases between. CDR1 is SGHVS, CDR2 FQNEAQ, per germline. CDR3: CASSFILTDDNEQFF. CDR3 bases: TGTGCCAGCAGCTTCATTTTGACAGACGACAATGAGCAGTTCTTC.

The table lists this clonotype with many counts. The genes are TRBV24-1 and TRBJ2-1; the match to TRBD2 covers 14 bases. V gave up 3 bases and J gave up 6 bases; unmatched junction bases: 12. The CDR3 totals 19 residues. Germline V CDR1 and CDR2: KGHDR, SFDVKD. The CDR3 loop reads CATSDAGTSGSRSTNEQFF. CDR3 bases: TGTGCCACCAGTGATGCCGGGACTAGCGGGAGCCGCTCCACCAATGAGCAGTTCTTC.

The CDR3 is CASRSGSWIGELFF. The DNA for the CDR3 is TGTGCCAGCAGGAGCGGGAGCTGGATCGGGGAGCTGTTTTTT. V is TRBV2 and J is TRBJ2-2; 8 bases match TRBD2. CDR1 and CDR2 from the germline V gene are SNHLY and FYNNEI. J was trimmed by 7 bases and V by 6 bases; bases with no gene match: 7. CDR3 length: 14 residues.

The rearrangement joins TRBV6-4 to TRBJ2-3, with TRBD2 matching 7 bases. The V gene end was trimmed by 5 bases and the J gene end by 2 bases; junction bases not matched to a gene: 4. In germline, CDR1 is MRHNA, CDR2 SNTAGT. The CDR3 is made up of 14 amino acids. The CDR3 loop reads CASSPSGITDTQYF. The CDR3 DNA is TGTGCCAGCAGTCCCAGCGGGATCACAGATACGCAGTATTTT.